This T cell receptor beta chain was obtained from a study of T-cell memory formation after mild COVID-19. On the study more broadly: Each donor largely had its own TCR clusters.

V was shortened by 7 bases and J by 7 bases, with 32 bases between the two germline ends. The CDR3 runs 18 residues. The V gene's germline CDR1 is SQVTM and CDR2 ANQGSEA. About this clonotype itself: Antigen unknown.

Study-wide findings and caveats: The authors did not confirm SARS-CoV-2 specificity of second-wave clones peaking day 37.

TCRdb ran MiXCR on the 5' RACE reads and lists one entry per CDR3 protein. The top ten clones hold around 27% of a sample with over 70,000 distinct CDR3 sequences, less than 15% of them seen once. The sample was PBMCs or a T cell subset sorted from them (not recorded which). The V call is TRBV29-1, the J call TRBJ2-1, with D possibly TRBD2 on 8 matching bases. This TCR came from an adult woman who had mild COVID-19 (a few samples of this study predate the infection). Cell type and time point are not known. CDR3 in DNA: TGCAGCGGACTAGGGACAGACCCGACTAGCGCCGGGGGGAATGAGCAGTTCTTC. It yields the protein CSGLGTDPTSAGGNEQFF.